This T cell receptor beta chain came from a study of blood T cell repertoires in COVID-19. Study-wide context: The United States, Italy and Spain were the sources of the acute and convalescent COVID-19 samples. T cells, B-cell-depleted T cells, or PBMCs provided the cDNA or gDNA that served as material.

Between the trimmed V and J ends, which lost 6 bases and 4 bases, there was a span of 6 bases. The CDR3 loop spans 10 amino acids. Germline assignment: CDR1 DFQATT and CDR2 SNEGSKA (reference sequence). Assay: immunoSEQ multiplex PCR; the TCRdb copy retains only in-frame clones and omits some. There are 120,000 to 150,000 clones in the sample; about 85% occur only once, and less than 50% lies in the top ten. This chain connects TRBV20-1 to TRBJ1-2; D unresolved. Sequenced: peripheral blood. The receptor was derived from a human donor in a cohort sampled during active COVID-19. CDR3 amino acids: CSANSYGYTF. The CDR3 nucleotides are TGCAGTGCAAACAGCTATGGCTACACCTTC.